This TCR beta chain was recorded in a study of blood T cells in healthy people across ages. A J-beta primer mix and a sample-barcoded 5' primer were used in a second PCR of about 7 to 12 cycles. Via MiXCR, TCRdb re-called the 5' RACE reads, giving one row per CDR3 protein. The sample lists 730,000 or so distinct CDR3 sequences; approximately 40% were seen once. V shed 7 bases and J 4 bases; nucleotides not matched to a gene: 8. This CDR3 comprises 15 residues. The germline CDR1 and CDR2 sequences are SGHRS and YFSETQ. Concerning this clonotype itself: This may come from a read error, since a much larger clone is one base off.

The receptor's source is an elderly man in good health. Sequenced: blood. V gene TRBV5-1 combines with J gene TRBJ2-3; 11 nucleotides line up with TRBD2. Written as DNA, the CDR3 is TGCGCCAGCGGCCCCGGGACTAGCGGTCCAGATACGCAGTATTTT. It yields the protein CASGPGTSGPDTQYF.